The TCR beta chain under discussion was sequenced for a study of cytomegalovirus exposure and HLA in healthy donors. Points from the study as a whole: In vitro assays verified that a few CMV-associated chains recognized CMV antigens specifically.

The CDR3 runs to 15 residues. Per the germline V gene, CDR1 is SGHRS and CDR2 is YFSETQ. The V and J ends lost 6 bases and 10 bases, in that order; junction bases with no gene match: 14. About this clone itself: The antigen is unknown.

The donors were members of the validation cohort comprising approximately 110 subjects, separate from the approximately 670-subject first cohort. The repertoire was sequenced with immunoSEQ multiplex PCR; TCRdb's copy has only in-frame clones and lacks some. The data show 68,000 or so clones, 89% seen once. The chain employs TRBV5-1 and TRBJ2-3, with 10 bases that match TRBD2. Material: PBMCs. The source is a woman aged 18 to 35 in good health and CMV-seronegative. The CDR3 protein is CASMKIGLAGVAQYF. DNA of the CDR3: TGCGCCAGCATGAAAATCGGCCTAGCGGGAGTGGCGCAGTATTTT.